The 11 T cell receptor beta chains below come from one sample, sequenced in a study of T cell responses to AZD1222 COVID-19 vaccine. Produced via immunoSEQ multiplex PCR; TCRdb's table is partial and in-frame only. The profile shows approximately 110,000 clones, 92% of them singletons. Source: peripheral blood, taken 28 days after the second AZD1222 dose. These TCRs come from an adult who received the AZD1222 COVID-19 vaccine.

V is TRBV5-8 and J is TRBJ2-7; tentatively, D is TRBD1 or TRBD2 (5 bases each). V gave up 1 base and J gave up 2 bases, with 13 bases separating them. CDR3 size: 15 residues. Germline loops: CDR1 SGHTS, CDR2 YDEGEE. Here the CDR3 reads CASSLWDGLTYEQYF. CDR3 in DNA: TGTGCCAGCAGCTTGTGGGACGGCCTTACCTACGAGCAGTACTTC.

The V and J genes are TRBV11-2 and TRBJ1-2; D ambiguous. The CDR3 length is 13 residues. V lost 0 bases and J 8 bases, leaving 10 bases between the germline ends. Germline V lookup: CDR1 SGHAT, CDR2 FQNNGV. The CDR3 reads CASSLDSQVGYTF. CDR3 coding DNA: TGTGCCAGCAGCTTAGATTCCCAGGTCGGCTACACCTTC.

The chain carries TRBV5-1 and TRBJ2-3, with TRBD1 identical over 8 bases. After removal of 3 bases from V and 2 bases from J, the junction contained 11 bases not matched to a gene. The CDR3 covers 17 residues. The V gene's germline CDR1 is SGHRS and CDR2 YFSETQ. CDR3 in DNA: TGCGCCAGCAGCTCAACCTGGGACAGGCCTAACACAGATACGCAGTATTTT. Translating gives CASSSTWDRPNTDTQYF.

CDR3 protein: CASSLEGQGVNSPLHF. CDR3 bases: TGTGCCAGCAGCTTGGAGGGACAGGGTGTCAATTCACCCCTCCACTTT. The V and J genes are TRBV5-4 and TRBJ1-6, with TRBD1 identical over 9 bases. There are 16 residues in the CDR3. After removal of 0 bases from V and 7 bases from J, the junction contained 5 bases not matched to a gene. Germline CDR1 reads SGHNT; CDR2 reads YYREEE (reference sequence).

V gene TRBV14 combines with J gene TRBJ1-4; D uncertain. Germline assignment: CDR1 SGHDN and CDR2 FVKESK. The CDR3 runs 16 residues. V was trimmed by 1 base and J by 3 bases, leaving 12 bases between them. CDR3 in amino acids: CASSQVSSAANEKLFF. Here the CDR3 DNA reads TGTGCCAGCAGCCAAGTTTCGTCGGCAGCTAATGAAAAACTGTTTTTT.

In DNA, the CDR3 is TGTGCCAGCTCCCAGGGTATTTATGGCTACACCTTC. Amino acid sequence: CASSQGIYGYTF. The genes are TRBV18 and TRBJ1-2; possible D gene TRBD1, 5 bases. This CDR3 contains 12 residues. The V end lost 6 bases, the J end lost 5 bases, and 10 bases lay between the germline ends. Germline assignment: CDR1 KGHSH and CDR2 LQKENI.

V gene TRBV10-3 combines with J gene TRBJ2-3; TRBD1 aligns across 8 bases. Germline V gene sequence: CDR1 ENHRY, CDR2 SYGVKD. This CDR3 has 16 amino acids. With V trimmed by 6 bases and J by 1 base, 9 bases remained unmatched. DNA for the CDR3: TGTGCCATCAGCCCTGGGACAGGCTTGGGCACAGATACGCAGTATTTT. It encodes CAISPGTGLGTDTQYF.

The DNA for the CDR3 is TGTGCCAGCAGCCCCCCCGGAGGGATGATAAATGAGCAGTTCTTC. Amino acids: CASSPPGGMINEQFF. This chain uses TRBV7-9 with TRBJ2-1; D is perhaps TRBD2 (6 bases). The CDR3 totals 15 residues. The germline gives CDR1 SEHNR, CDR2 FQNEAQ (reference sequence). Trimming pared 5 bases from V and 7 bases from J, leaving 18 bases between.

The chain joins TRBV2 to TRBJ1-6; possible D gene TRBD1, 6 bases. The CDR3 loop spans 16 amino acids. V was cut by 0 bases and J by 8 bases, with 14 bases left in between. Germline assignment: CDR1 SNHLY and CDR2 FYNNEI. The chain's CDR3 is CASSEALPDSDSPLHF. CDR3 in DNA: TGTGCCAGCAGTGAAGCGCTTCCGGACAGTGATTCACCCCTCCACTTT.

This clone was seen a single time. The genes are TRBV28 and TRBJ2-3; 7 nucleotides agree with TRBD1. This CDR3 spans 14 amino acids. Germline V gene lookup returns CDR1 MDHEN and CDR2 SYDVKM. V shed 7 bases and J 3 bases; nucleotides not matched to a gene: 7. CDR3 in amino acids: CASNQDRATDTQYF. DNA of the CDR3: TGTGCCAGCAACCAAGACAGGGCGACAGATACGCAGTATTTT.

This clone occurred once. The rearrangement uses TRBV5-7 and TRBJ1-5; D is unclear. TRBV5-7 is an ORF for which the function is uncertain. Trimming removed 4 bases at V and 6 bases at J, with 5 bases between. The CDR3 has 11 residues. The CDR3 here is CASSIGQPQHF. Here the CDR3 DNA reads TGTGCCAGCAGCATAGGTCAGCCCCAGCATTTT.